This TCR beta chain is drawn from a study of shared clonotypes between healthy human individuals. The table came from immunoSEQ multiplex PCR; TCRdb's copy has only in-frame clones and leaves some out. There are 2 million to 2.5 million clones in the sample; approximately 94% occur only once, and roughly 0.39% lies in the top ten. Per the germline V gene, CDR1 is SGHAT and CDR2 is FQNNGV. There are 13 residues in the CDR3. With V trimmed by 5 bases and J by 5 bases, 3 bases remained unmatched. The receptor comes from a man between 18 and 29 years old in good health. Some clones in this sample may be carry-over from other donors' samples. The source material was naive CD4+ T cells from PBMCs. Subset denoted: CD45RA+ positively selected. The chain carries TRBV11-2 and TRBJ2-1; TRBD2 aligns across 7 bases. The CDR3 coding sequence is TGTGCCAGCAGCCTAGCGGAAAACAATGAGCAGTTCTTC. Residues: CASSLAENNEQFF.